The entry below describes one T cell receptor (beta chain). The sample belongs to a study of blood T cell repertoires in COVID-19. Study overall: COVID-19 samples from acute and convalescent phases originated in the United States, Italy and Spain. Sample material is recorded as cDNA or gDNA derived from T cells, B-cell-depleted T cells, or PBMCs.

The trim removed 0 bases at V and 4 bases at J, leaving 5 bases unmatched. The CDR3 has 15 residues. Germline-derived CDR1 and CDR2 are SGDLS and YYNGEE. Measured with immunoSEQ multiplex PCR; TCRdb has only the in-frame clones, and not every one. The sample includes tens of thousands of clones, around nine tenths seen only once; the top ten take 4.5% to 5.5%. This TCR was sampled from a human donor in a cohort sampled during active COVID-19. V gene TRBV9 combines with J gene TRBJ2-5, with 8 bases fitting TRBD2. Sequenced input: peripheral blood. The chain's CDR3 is CASSVDGRAPETQYF. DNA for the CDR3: TGTGCCAGCAGCGTAGACGGGAGGGCCCCAGAGACCCAGTACTTC.